This T cell receptor (beta chain) derives from a study of response to subunit inactivated influenza vaccine. Study results and limitations: Authors suggested few new T cells are recruited by each seasonal influenza vaccination.

TCRdb independently ran MiXCR on the RT-PCR reads; one entry per CDR3 protein. The sample has over 400,000 distinct CDR3 sequences, 11% seen once. With respect to this clonotype: Antigen unknown.

Germline CDR1 is KGHSH and CDR2 is LQKENI. The CDR3 runs 16 residues. Trimming took 3 bases from V and 12 from J; bases not matched to a gene: 10. Material: PBMCs from blood, obtained more than 35 days after vaccination. J is TRBJ2-1 and V is TRBV18, with 14 positions matching TRBD2. The origin of this receptor is a man in his forties or fifties who received an inactivated influenza vaccine. CDR3 amino acids: CASSPLGTSGGQGQFF. CDR3 bases: TGTGCCAGCTCACCCCTAGGGACTAGCGGGGGCCAGGGGCAGTTCTTC.